This T cell receptor beta chain originates from a study of T cell responses to AZD1222 COVID-19 vaccine. Findings and limits, study-wide: At 160-218 and 743-854, vaccine-associated CD4 TCRs were dominant, and they spanned spike. Unmutated variant regions are reportedly the target of nearly half of TCRs that are spike-specific. Repertoire samples came only from after the peak T cell response.

Here immunoSEQ multiplex PCR was the method, and the copy in TCRdb shows in-frame clones only, minus some. The sample holds 45,000 to 55,000 clones, approximately 79% seen once. In the case of this clone: The target antigen is unknown.

The sequenced sample was peripheral blood, obtained on day 0 of MenACWY control vaccination. The source of this sequence is an adult in good health.

DNA of the CDR3: TGCGCCAGCAGCCTCGGGGGAGGGGGCACAAGCAATCAGCCCCAGCATTTT. Translated, it gives CASSLGGGGTSNQPQHF. The chain combines TRBV5-1 with TRBJ1-5; 7 positions agree with TRBD1. The CDR3 consists of 17 residues. J gave up 1 base and V 4 bases, and 11 bases lay outside the gene matches. Germline values: CDR1 SGHRS, CDR2 YFSETQ.